The entry below gives a single T cell receptor (beta chain) sequence along with its context. Its matching antigen is unknown. Repertoires were generated with immunoSEQ multiplex PCR, while TCRdb's copy carries only in-frame clones and drops some. The table records some 82,000 clones, roughly 91% of them present only once. This sample is part of a study of graft-versus-host responses after intestinal transplantation. Study-wide points: Analysis identified GvH clones in recipient marrow, with some appearing first in ileum or blood.

Looked up from germline, CDR1 is LNHDA and CDR2 is SQIVND (reference sequence). V lost 6 bases to trimming and J lost 1 base, with 9 bases between them. The CDR3 length is 13 residues. The TCR comes from a human donor who was the organ donor for an intestinal transplant. Material: unstimulated CD8+ T cells sorted from spleen or lymph node cells, obtained before transplant. The genes are TRBV19 and TRBJ1-1; a possible D gene is TRBD1 (6 bases). This CDR3 is CASSKQGNTEAFF. As DNA, the CDR3 is TGTGCCAGTAGCAAACAGGGGAACACTGAAGCTTTCTTT.